The 10 T cell receptor beta chains presented below share a single source sample, sequenced in a study of beta chain features in type 1 diabetes. Overall study results and limits: Across all four CD4+ subsets, people with type 1 diabetes showed modestly shorter TCRB CDR3s.

These receptors' targets are unknown. Expressed TCRB transcripts were sequenced because the isolated RNA had all been reverse transcribed beforehand. The repertoire was sequenced with immunoSEQ multiplex PCR; TCRdb's copy has only in-frame clones and lacks some. Among about 41,000 clones listed, 65% to 70% were seen once. The material sequenced was Tregs from blood. The origin of the receptors is a man between 25 and 39 years old with type 1 diabetes. Some clones in this sample may be carry-over from other donors' samples.

This clone appeared a few times. The chain combines TRBV23-1 with TRBJ2-2; the match to TRBD1 covers 8 bases. TRBV23-1 is an ORF, with its function uncertain. CDR3 length: 15 amino acids. Losses at the gene ends were 5 bases for V and 8 bases for J; bases not matched to a gene: 10. The CDR3, as DNA: TGCGCCAGCAGTGAGGGACAGGCCGCCCCTGGGGAGCTGTTTTTT. Its protein product is CASSEGQAAPGELFF.

This clone was detected once. The chain combines TRBV27 with TRBJ2-2; weak D call: TRBD1 (6 bases). The CDR3 length is 15 residues. Trimming removed 7 bases from V and 7 bases from J, with 19 bases in between. The germline V gene has CDR1 MNHEY and CDR2 SMNVEV (reference sequence). This CDR3 is CASTQGWGQGGELFF. CDR3 nucleotide sequence: TGTGCCAGCACTCAAGGTTGGGGGCAGGGCGGGGAGCTGTTTTTT.

The gene calls are TRBV5-6 and TRBJ2-5, with D possibly being TRBD1 (6 bases). The ends were cut back, 0 bases at V and 4 bases at J, with 16 bases in the middle. The CDR3 sequence is 16 residues long. In germline, CDR1 is SGHDT, CDR2 YYEEEE. The DNA for the CDR3 is TGTGCCAGCAGCTTGGTAGGGGGTGTTCGCGGAGAGACCCAGTACTTC. Protein product: CASSLVGGVRGETQYF.

This rearrangement joins TRBV7-2 to TRBJ2-1, with a weak D call TRBD2 (5 bases). The CDR3 contains 16 residues. CDR1 is SGHTA, CDR2 FQGNSA, per germline. With 1 base removed from V and 7 bases from J, the gap between germline ends came to 17 bases. CDR3 nucleotides: TGTGCCAGCAGCTTAGATAGCGTCCCCCCGCGGAATGAGCAGTTCTTC. It is translated as CASSLDSVPPRNEQFF. Variable domain in full (rest from reference TRBV7-2 and TRBJ2-1): GAGVSQSPSNKVTEKGKDVELRCDPISGHTALYWYRQSLGQGLEFLIYFQGNSAPDKSGLPSDRFSAERTGGSVSTLTIQRTQQEDSAVYLCASSLDSVPPRNEQFFGPGTRLTVL.

The chain recombines TRBV6-1 with TRBJ1-6; D may be TRBD1 (6 bases). V was shortened by 6 bases and J by 6 bases, with 9 bases between the two germline ends. The CDR3 spans 13 residues. Germline lookup yields CDR1 MNHNS and CDR2 SASEGT. The CDR3 is CASRGTPNSPLHF. In DNA, the CDR3 is TGTGCCAGCAGAGGGACACCTAATTCACCCCTCCACTTT.

This rearrangement joins TRBV19 to TRBJ1-2; D may be TRBD1 (5 bases). Trimming took 3 bases from V and 8 from J, leaving 28 bases between them. The CDR3 is 18 amino acids. Germline V gene lookup returns CDR1 LNHDA and CDR2 SQIVND (reference sequence). The CDR3, as DNA: TGTGCCAGTAGTATCCTAGCGGGACCGCTTAACCTTCTGGGCGGCTACACCTTC. Translation: CASSILAGPLNLLGGYTF.

The chain joins TRBV11-2 to TRBJ2-1, with D possibly being TRBD2 (5 bases). The CDR3 extends over 14 amino acids. V lost 3 bases to trimming and J lost 9 bases, with 15 bases between them. Germline V gene sequence: CDR1 SGHAT, CDR2 FQNNGV. CDR3 coding DNA: TGTGCCAGCAGCTTGACGGGGAGCAGCGGTGAGCAGTTCTTC. This gives the protein CASSLTGSSGEQFF.

The chain is built from TRBV29-1 and TRBJ1-5, with TRBD1 matching 9 bases. The germline gives CDR1 SQVTM, CDR2 ANQGSEA. Trimming took 5 bases from V and 5 from J; bases not matched to a gene: 7. The length of the CDR3 is 14 residues. CDR3 loop: CSVPTGGGDQPQHF. Here the CDR3 DNA reads TGCAGCGTTCCGACAGGGGGAGGTGATCAGCCCCAGCATTTT.

This chain links TRBV19 with TRBJ1-1; 7 nucleotides line up with TRBD1. This CDR3 has 15 amino acids. CDR1 LNHDA and CDR2 SQIVND come from the germline V gene (reference sequence). V lost 2 bases to trimming and J lost 4 bases; unmatched junction nucleotides: 7. The CDR3 sequence is CASSIKGAIATEAFF. The CDR3 DNA is TGTGCCAGTAGTATAAAGGGGGCAATCGCCACTGAAGCTTTCTTT.

This sequence joins TRBV6-5 and TRBJ2-7, with TRBD1 as a possible D gene (6 bases). Between the trimmed V and J ends, which lost 6 bases and 6 bases, there was a span of 12 bases. Germline V gene lookup returns CDR1 MNHEY and CDR2 SVGAGI. CDR3 length: 12 amino acids. CDR3 coding DNA: TGTGCCAGCAGGTCCGGGACACGCGAGCAGTACTTC. Amino acid sequence: CASRSGTREQYF.